This record looks at one TCR beta chain sequence and its context. Its specificity is not known. The sample comes from a study of identical twins. Findings and caveats of the study: Among beta out-of-frame sequences, excess sharing between twins appeared weaker.

cDNA carried unique molecular identifiers, and a universal primer site was added by template switching. In TCRdb, the 5' RACE reads were re-called with MiXCR into one record per CDR3 protein. Of around 960,000 distinct CDR3 sequences listed, roughly an eighth were seen once; the top ten hold roughly 1.5%. V shed 3 bases and J 3 bases; nucleotides not matched to a gene: 11. CDR1 SGHTA and CDR2 FQGNSA come from the germline V gene. The CDR3 is 17 residues long. Healthy Caucasians supplied all donations. This same sample was also taken into another study, of yellow fever vaccine responses in identical twins. That study reports: Twins' vaccine T cell response reportedly gave the appearance of partial convergence and partial personalization.

The origin of this receptor is a woman younger than 30 in good health. The rearrangement links TRBV7-2 to TRBJ2-3; 8 bases line up with TRBD2. Sequences were obtained from PBMCs. CDR3 in amino acids: CASSFQRELQLTDTQYF. CDR3 DNA sequence: TGTGCCAGCAGCTTCCAGCGGGAGCTTCAGCTTACAGATACGCAGTATTTT.